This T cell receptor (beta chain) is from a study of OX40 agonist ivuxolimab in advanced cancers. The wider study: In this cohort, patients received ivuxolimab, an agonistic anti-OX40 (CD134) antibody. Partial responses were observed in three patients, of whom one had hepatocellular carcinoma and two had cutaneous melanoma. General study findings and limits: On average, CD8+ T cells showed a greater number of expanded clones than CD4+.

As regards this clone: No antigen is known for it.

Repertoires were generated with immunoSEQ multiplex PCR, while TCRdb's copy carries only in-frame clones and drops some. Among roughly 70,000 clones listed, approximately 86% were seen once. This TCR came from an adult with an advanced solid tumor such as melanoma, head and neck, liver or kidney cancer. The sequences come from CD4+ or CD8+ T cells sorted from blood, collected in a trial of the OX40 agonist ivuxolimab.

CDR3 region: CASSFGTGIMDEQYF. The CDR3 DNA sequence: TGTGCCAGCAGCTTCGGGACAGGGATCATGGACGAGCAGTACTTC. The J gene is TRBJ2-7, the V gene TRBV7-9, with 9 bases lining up with TRBD1. Germline V lookup: CDR1 SEHNR, CDR2 FQNEAQ (reference sequence). Trimming took 3 bases from V and 5 from J; bases not matched to a gene: 8. This CDR3 is built from 15 residues.